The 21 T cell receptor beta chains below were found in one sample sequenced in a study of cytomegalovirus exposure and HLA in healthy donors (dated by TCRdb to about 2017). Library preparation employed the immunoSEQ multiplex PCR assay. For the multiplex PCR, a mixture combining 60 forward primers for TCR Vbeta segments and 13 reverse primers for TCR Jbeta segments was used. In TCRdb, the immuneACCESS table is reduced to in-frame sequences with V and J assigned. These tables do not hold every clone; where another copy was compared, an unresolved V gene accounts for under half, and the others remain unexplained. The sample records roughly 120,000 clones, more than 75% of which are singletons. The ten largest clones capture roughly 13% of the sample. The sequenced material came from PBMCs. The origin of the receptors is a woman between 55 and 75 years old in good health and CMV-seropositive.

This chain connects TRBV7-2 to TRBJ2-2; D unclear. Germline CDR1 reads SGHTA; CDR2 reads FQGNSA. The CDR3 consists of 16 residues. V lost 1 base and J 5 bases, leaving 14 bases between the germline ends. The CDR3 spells CASSLGSGVQTGELFF. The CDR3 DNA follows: TGTGCCAGCAGCTTAGGTAGTGGAGTGCAGACCGGGGAGCTGTTTTTT. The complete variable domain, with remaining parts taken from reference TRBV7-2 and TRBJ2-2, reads GAGVSQSPSNKVTEKGKDVELRCDPISGHTALYWYRQSLGQGLEFLIYFQGNSAPDKSGLPSDRFSAERTGGSVSTLTIQRTQQEDSAVYLCASSLGSGVQTGELFFGEGSRLTVL.

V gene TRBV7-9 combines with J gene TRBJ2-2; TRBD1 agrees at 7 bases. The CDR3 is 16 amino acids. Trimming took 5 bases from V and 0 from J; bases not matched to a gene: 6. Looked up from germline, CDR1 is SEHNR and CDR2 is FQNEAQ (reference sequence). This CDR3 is CASSNHRGANTGELFF. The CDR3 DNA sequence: TGTGCCAGCAGCAACCACAGGGGAGCGAACACCGGGGAGCTGTTTTTT.

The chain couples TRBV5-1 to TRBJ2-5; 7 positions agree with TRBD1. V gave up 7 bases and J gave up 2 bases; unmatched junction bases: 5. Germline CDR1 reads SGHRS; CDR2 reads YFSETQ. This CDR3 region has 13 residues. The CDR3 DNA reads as TGCGCCAGCCAGGACAGGACGCAAGAGACCCAGTACTTC. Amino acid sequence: CASQDRTQETQYF.

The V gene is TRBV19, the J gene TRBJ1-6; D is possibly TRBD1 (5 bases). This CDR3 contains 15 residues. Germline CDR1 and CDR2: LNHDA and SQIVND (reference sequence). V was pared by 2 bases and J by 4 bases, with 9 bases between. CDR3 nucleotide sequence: TGTGCCAGTAGTATAAATGGGGCATATAATTCACCCCTCCACTTT. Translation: CASSINGAYNSPLHF.

The CDR3 is CASSEARQGLKLFF. The CDR3 nucleotides are TGTGCCAGCAGTGAGGCGAGACAGGGATTGAAACTGTTTTTT. The rearrangement joins TRBV6-1 to TRBJ1-4; 7 nucleotides line up with TRBD1. CDR1 and CDR2 (germline): MNHNS, SASEGT. The V and J ends lost 3 bases and 11 bases, in that order; junction bases with no gene match: 9. CDR3 length: 14 residues.

CDR3 region: CASSRHTGSSGNTIYF. In DNA, the CDR3 is TGTGCCAGCAGTCGACACACTGGGAGCTCTGGAAACACCATATATTTT. The chain uses TRBV7-2 and TRBJ1-3; unclear D gene. The germline V and J ends were trimmed by 6 bases and 0 bases, with 15 bases remaining between them. The CDR3 runs 16 residues. Germline V gene sequence: CDR1 SGHTA, CDR2 FQGNSA.

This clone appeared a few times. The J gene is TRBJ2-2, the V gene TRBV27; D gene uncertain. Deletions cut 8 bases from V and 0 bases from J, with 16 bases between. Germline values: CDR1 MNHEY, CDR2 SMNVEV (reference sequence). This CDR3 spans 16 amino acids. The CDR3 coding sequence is TGTGCCAGCGGTTCCCGGGTCAGCGCGAACACCGGGGAGCTGTTTTTT. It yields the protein CASGSRVSANTGELFF.

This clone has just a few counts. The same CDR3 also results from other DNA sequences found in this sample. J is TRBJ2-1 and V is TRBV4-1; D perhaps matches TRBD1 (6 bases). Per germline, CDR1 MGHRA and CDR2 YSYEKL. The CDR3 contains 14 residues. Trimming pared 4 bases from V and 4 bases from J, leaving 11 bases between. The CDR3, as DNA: TGCGCCAGCAGCCCCAACAGGGAATACAATGAGCAGTTCTTC. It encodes CASSPNREYNEQFF.

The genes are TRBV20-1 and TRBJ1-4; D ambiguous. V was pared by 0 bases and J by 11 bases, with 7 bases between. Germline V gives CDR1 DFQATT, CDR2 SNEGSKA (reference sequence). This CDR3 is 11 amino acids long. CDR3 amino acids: CSARDQDKLFF. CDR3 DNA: TGCAGTGCTAGAGATCAGGATAAACTGTTTTTT.

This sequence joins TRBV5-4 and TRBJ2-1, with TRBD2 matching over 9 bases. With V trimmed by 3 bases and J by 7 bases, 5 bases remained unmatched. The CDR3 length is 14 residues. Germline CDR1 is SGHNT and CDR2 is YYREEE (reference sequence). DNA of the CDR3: TGTGCCAGCAGCTCCCGACTAGCGGAGAATGAGCAGTTCTTC. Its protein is CASSSRLAENEQFF.

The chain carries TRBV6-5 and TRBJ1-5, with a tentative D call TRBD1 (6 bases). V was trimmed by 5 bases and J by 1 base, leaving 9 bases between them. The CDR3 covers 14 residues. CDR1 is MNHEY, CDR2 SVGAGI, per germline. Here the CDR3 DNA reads TGTGCCAGCAGTCCCACAGGGAGCAATCAGCCCCAGCATTTT. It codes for CASSPTGSNQPQHF.

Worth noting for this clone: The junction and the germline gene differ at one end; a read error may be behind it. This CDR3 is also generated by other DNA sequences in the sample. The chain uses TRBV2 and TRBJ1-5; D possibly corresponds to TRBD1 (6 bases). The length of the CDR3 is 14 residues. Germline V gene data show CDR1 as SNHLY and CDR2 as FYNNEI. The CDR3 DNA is TGTGCCAGCAGTCGGGGGGGGGCCAATCAGCCCCAGCACTTT. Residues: CASSRGGANQPQHF.

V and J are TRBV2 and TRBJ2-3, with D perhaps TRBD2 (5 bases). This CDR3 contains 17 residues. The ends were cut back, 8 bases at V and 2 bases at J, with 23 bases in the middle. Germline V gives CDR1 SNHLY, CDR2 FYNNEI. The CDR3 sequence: CASLATHSEWNTDTQYF. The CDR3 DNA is TGTGCCAGCTTAGCGACCCACAGTGAGTGGAACACAGATACGCAGTATTTT.

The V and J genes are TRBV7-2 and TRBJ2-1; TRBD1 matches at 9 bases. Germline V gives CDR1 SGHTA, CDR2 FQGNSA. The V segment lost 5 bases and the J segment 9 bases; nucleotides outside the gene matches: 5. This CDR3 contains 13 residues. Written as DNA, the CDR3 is TGTGCCAGCAGCCAACAGGGGGCGGTTGAGCAGTTCTTC. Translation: CASSQQGAVEQFF.

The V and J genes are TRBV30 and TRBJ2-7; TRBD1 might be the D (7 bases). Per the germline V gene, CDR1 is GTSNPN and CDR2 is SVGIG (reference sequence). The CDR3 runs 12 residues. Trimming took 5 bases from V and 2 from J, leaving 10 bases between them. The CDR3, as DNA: TGTGCCTGGGGGGGGACAGCCTACGAGCAGTACTTC. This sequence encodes CAWGGTAYEQYF.

CDR3 amino acids: CASSLERTYYEQYF. The DNA of the CDR3 is TGTGCCAGCAGCTTAGAGCGGACGTACTACGAGCAGTACTTC. The V call is TRBV7-2, the J call TRBJ2-7; weak D call: TRBD2 (5 bases). Germline CDR1 is SGHTA and CDR2 is FQGNSA. This CDR3 is built from 14 residues. V lost 1 base, J lost 3 bases, and 10 bases lay in between.

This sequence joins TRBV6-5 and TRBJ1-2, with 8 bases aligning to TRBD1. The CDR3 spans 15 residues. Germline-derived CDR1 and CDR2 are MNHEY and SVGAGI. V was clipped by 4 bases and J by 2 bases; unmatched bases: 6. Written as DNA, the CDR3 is TGTGCCAGCAGTTCCCCCCGGACAGGGAACTATGGCTACACCTTC. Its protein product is CASSSPRTGNYGYTF.

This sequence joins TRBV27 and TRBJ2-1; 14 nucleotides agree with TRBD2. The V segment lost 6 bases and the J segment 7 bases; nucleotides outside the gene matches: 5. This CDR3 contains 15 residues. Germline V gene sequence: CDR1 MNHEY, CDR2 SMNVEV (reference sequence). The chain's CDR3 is CASRGLAGAENEQFF. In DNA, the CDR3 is TGTGCCAGCAGGGGACTAGCGGGAGCTGAGAATGAGCAGTTCTTC.

The CDR3 loop is CAWTLAGRGRSPLHF. CDR3 sequence (DNA): TGTGCCTGGACCCTAGCCGGCAGGGGGCGTTCACCCCTCCACTTT. This chain links TRBV30 with TRBJ1-6; 8 bases are a match to TRBD1. Germline V gene lookup returns CDR1 GTSNPN and CDR2 SVGIG (reference sequence). Trimming cost V 4 bases and J 9 bases; bases outside gene matches: 11. The CDR3 extends over 15 amino acids. Full variable domain (missing parts from reference TRBV30 and TRBJ1-6): SQTIHQWPATLVQPVGSPLSLECTVEGTSNPNLYWYRQAAGRGLQLLFYSVGIGQISSEVPQNLSASRPQDRQFILSSKKLLLSDSGFYLCAWTLAGRGRSPLHFGNGTRLTVT.

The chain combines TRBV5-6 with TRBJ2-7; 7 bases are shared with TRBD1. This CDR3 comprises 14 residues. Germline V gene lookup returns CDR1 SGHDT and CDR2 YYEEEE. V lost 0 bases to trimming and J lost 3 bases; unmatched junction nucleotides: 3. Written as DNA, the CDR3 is TGTGCCAGCAGCTTGGGACAGGGAGTCTACGAGCAGTACTTC. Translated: CASSLGQGVYEQYF.

CDR3 nucleotide sequence: TGTGCCAGCAGCCCCGGACTAGCGGGGGGTCAGAACAATGAGCAGTTCTTC. Translated, it gives CASSPGLAGGQNNEQFF. This chain joins TRBV9 and TRBJ2-1; 14 bases align to TRBD2. V shed 4 bases and J 5 bases; nucleotides not matched to a gene: 8. This CDR3 is built from 17 residues. Germline V lookup: CDR1 SGDLS, CDR2 YYNGEE.